A single sample is the source of the 20 T cell receptor beta chains below, sequenced in a study of cytomegalovirus exposure and HLA in healthy donors. The PCR ran on 60 Vbeta and 13 Jbeta primers. Some clones are missing from TCRdb's copy, which holds only in-frame ones; the method was immunoSEQ multiplex PCR. The sample has more than 130,000 clones; about four fifths are singletons. Sequencing was done on a sample of PBMCs. The receptors shown here come from a man aged 25 to 40 in good health and CMV-seronegative.

This CDR3 reads CASSLVRNYGYTF. CDR3 DNA: TGTGCCAGCAGCTTGGTTCGGAACTATGGCTACACCTTC. The rearrangement joins TRBV5-8 to TRBJ1-2, with D hard to call. The CDR3 covers 13 residues. With 0 bases removed from V and 2 bases from J, the gap between germline ends came to 5 bases. Germline lookup yields CDR1 SGHTS and CDR2 YDEGEE.

This clone was seen more than once but under ten times. This chain uses TRBV10-3 with TRBJ2-7, with TRBD1 identical over 10 bases. Germline assignment: CDR1 ENHRY and CDR2 SYGVKD. This CDR3 spans 15 amino acids. With 3 bases clipped from V and 3 bases from J, the junction kept 5 bases outside the gene matches. The CDR3 sequence is CAISDHGTGDYEQYF. The CDR3 region has the DNA TGTGCCATCAGTGATCACGGGACAGGGGACTACGAGCAGTACTTC.

The J gene is TRBJ1-4, the V gene TRBV6-5; TRBD1 matches at 8 bases. J lost 8 bases, V lost 8 bases, and 7 bases had no gene match. Per the germline V gene, CDR1 is MNHEY and CDR2 is SVGAGI. The CDR3 length is 13 residues. Written as DNA, the CDR3 is TGTGCCAGCCGGACAGGGAAGGGGGAAAAACTGTTTTTT. Amino acids: CASRTGKGEKLFF.

This clone showed up just once. The V call is TRBV11-2, the J call TRBJ2-5, with 9 positions matching TRBD1. The germline CDR1 and CDR2 sequences are SGHAT and FQNNGV. There are 15 residues in the CDR3. J lost 5 bases, V lost 1 base, and 5 bases had no gene match. For the CDR3, the DNA is TGTGCCAGCAGCTTAGCGGGGACAGGGCAGGAGACCCAGTACTTC. Encoded protein: CASSLAGTGQETQYF.

The rearrangement links TRBV5-6 to TRBJ1-1; D perhaps matches TRBD1 (5 bases). The CDR3 loop spans 13 amino acids. V was clipped by 2 bases and J by 6 bases, with 11 bases between them. CDR1 SGHDT and CDR2 YYEEEE come from the germline V gene. The CDR3: CASSLGVNSEAFF. CDR3 sequence (DNA): TGTGCCAGCAGCTTAGGGGTAAACTCTGAAGCTTTCTTT.

V gene TRBV28 combines with J gene TRBJ1-5, with D perhaps TRBD1 (5 bases). In germline, CDR1 is MDHEN, CDR2 SYDVKM. The CDR3 loop spans 17 amino acids. Trimming removed 4 bases from V and 1 base from J, with 17 bases in between. The CDR3 DNA is TGTGCCAGCAGTTCTGGGGGGGGGAAAAAAAGCAATCAGCCCCAGCATTTT. It translates to CASSSGGGKKSNQPQHF.

The rearrangement links TRBV7-9 to TRBJ1-4; TRBD1 matches at 7 bases. After removal of 2 bases from V and 3 bases from J, the junction contained 3 bases not matched to a gene. Germline values: CDR1 SEHNR, CDR2 FQNEAQ (reference sequence). The CDR3 spans 15 residues. The CDR3 nucleotides are TGTGCCAGCAGCTTATCCGGGACAGCTAATGAAAAACTGTTTTTT. Its protein product is CASSLSGTANEKLFF.

This clone came up a few times. V gene TRBV27 combines with J gene TRBJ1-1, with D uncertain. Trimming left V 5 bases short and J 7 bases short, with 17 bases between. Germline lookup yields CDR1 MNHEY and CDR2 SMNVEV (reference sequence). The CDR3 length is 14 residues. The CDR3 nucleotides read TGTGCCAGCAGTAGCCCGAGGCGGGTAGATGAAGCTTTCTTT. Residues: CASSSPRRVDEAFF.

This chain joins TRBV7-6 and TRBJ2-5; D might be TRBD2 (5 bases). The germline V and J ends were trimmed by 3 bases and 4 bases, with 18 bases remaining between them. CDR3 length equals 16 residues. CDR1 SGHVS and CDR2 FNYEAQ come from the germline V gene. Here the CDR3 reads CASSFSMRAGGETQYF. The CDR3 bases are TGTGCCAGCAGCTTTAGTATGCGGGCGGGCGGAGAGACCCAGTACTTC.

CDR3 DNA: TGTGCCATCAGTGAGGATGGAGGGGGCGGGGTTGAAAAACTGTTTTTT. Its translation: CAISEDGGGGVEKLFF. V gene TRBV10-3 combines with J gene TRBJ1-4; 7 bases fit TRBD1. The CDR3 extends over 16 amino acids. V gave up 2 bases and J gave up 7 bases; unmatched junction bases: 10. Germline CDR1 ENHRY, CDR2 SYGVKD.

The rearrangement joins TRBV6-4 to TRBJ1-1, with 7 bases that match TRBD1. The CDR3 extends over 16 amino acids. Trimming removed 6 bases from V and 7 bases from J; junction bases left unmatched: 17. CDR1 is MRHNA, CDR2 SNTAGT, per germline. The CDR3 spells CASSPGQQLLMGEAFF. The CDR3 DNA is TGTGCCAGCAGCCCGGGACAGCAGTTACTAATGGGTGAAGCTTTCTTT.

The CDR3 spells CASSPEGSLYEQYF. CDR3 in DNA: TGTGCCAGCAGCCCCGAGGGCAGTCTCTACGAGCAGTACTTC. The chain joins TRBV7-3 to TRBJ2-7, with a weak D call TRBD2 (5 bases). CDR1 is SGHTA and CDR2 is FQGTGA in the germline V gene. Trimming shortened V by 5 bases and J by 3 bases, and 14 bases separated the two germline ends. The CDR3 sequence is 14 residues long.

This clone was observed a single time. V and J are TRBV5-1 and TRBJ2-4, with 7 bases matching TRBD1. The V and J ends lost 5 bases and 7 bases, in that order; junction bases with no gene match: 15. This CDR3 is 16 amino acids long. The germline CDR1 and CDR2 sequences are SGHRS and YFSETQ. CDR3 loop: CASRIQGPGMGNIQYF. CDR3 nucleotides: TGCGCCAGCAGGATACAGGGGCCAGGTATGGGGAACATTCAGTACTTC. The full variable domain, its missing parts supplied by reference TRBV5-1 and TRBJ2-4, is KAGVTQTPRYLIKTRGQQVTLSCSPISGHRSVSWYQQTPGQGLQFLFEYFSETQRNKGNFPGRFSGRQFSNSRSEMNVSTLELGDSALYLCASRIQGPGMGNIQYFGAGTRLSVL.

The V and J genes are TRBV7-9 and TRBJ2-2; maybe TRBD2 (6 bases). In germline, CDR1 is SEHNR, CDR2 FQNEAQ (reference sequence). This CDR3 comprises 14 residues. The V and J ends lost 1 base and 4 bases respectively, with 7 bases between them. DNA for the CDR3: TGTGCCAGCAGCTTAGGGAGGGTCACCGGGGAGCTGTTTTTT. This encodes CASSLGRVTGELFF.

The rearrangement uses TRBV6-6 and TRBJ1-1, with no clear D. CDR3 length: 15 amino acids. Trimming cost V 2 bases and J 2 bases, with 12 bases left between them. The germline V gene has CDR1 MNHNY and CDR2 SVGAGI (reference sequence). CDR3 DNA sequence: TGTGCCAGCAGTTACCTGAGAGGGATTAACACTGAAGCTTTCTTT. This encodes CASSYLRGINTEAFF.

V gene TRBV7-2 combines with J gene TRBJ2-1; tentatively, D is TRBD1 (6 bases). The germline V gene encodes CDR1 SGHTA and CDR2 FQGNSA. The CDR3 consists of 17 residues. The germline V and J ends were trimmed by 4 bases and 5 bases, with 21 bases remaining between them. CDR3 residues: CASSSPAVSEGDNEQFF. The CDR3 nucleotides read TGTGCCAGCAGCTCCCCGGCGGTTAGCGAGGGGGACAATGAGCAGTTCTTC.

V is TRBV5-1 and J is TRBJ2-7; 7 nucleotides agree with TRBD2. With 5 bases clipped from V and 5 bases from J, the junction kept 16 bases outside the gene matches. The CDR3 contains 16 residues. Germline V gene sequence: CDR1 SGHRS, CDR2 YFSETQ. DNA of the CDR3: TGCGCCAGCAGAGAGAGAGGCGGGTCTAGCGGAGACGAGCAGTACTTC. Its protein product is CASRERGGSSGDEQYF. Drawing the rest from reference TRBV5-1 and TRBJ2-7, the complete variable domain is KAGVTQTPRYLIKTRGQQVTLSCSPISGHRSVSWYQQTPGQGLQFLFEYFSETQRNKGNFPGRFSGRQFSNSRSEMNVSTLELGDSALYLCASRERGGSSGDEQYFGPGTRLTVT.

The chain combines TRBV28 with TRBJ1-5; D remains ambiguous. From germline, CDR1 is MDHEN and CDR2 SYDVKM. The V end was cut by 6 bases, the J end by 6 bases, with 15 bases between. The CDR3 covers 14 residues. CDR3 sequence: CASRRSTVFQPQHF. The DNA for the CDR3 is TGTGCCAGCAGGCGAAGCACGGTTTTTCAGCCCCAGCATTTT.

A remark on this clone: The sample has other DNA sequences that encode this CDR3 too. CDR3: CASSLLYGYTF. In nucleotides, the CDR3 is TGTGCCAGCAGCTTGCTCTATGGCTACACCTTC. This rearrangement joins TRBV5-6 to TRBJ1-2; D unresolved. V dropped 1 base and J dropped 4 bases, with 2 bases sitting between them. The CDR3 is 11 amino acids. Germline V lookup: CDR1 SGHDT, CDR2 YYEEEE. Supplemented by reference TRBV5-6 and TRBJ1-2, the full variable domain reads DAGVTQSPTHLIKTRGQQVTLRCSPKSGHDTVSWYQQALGQGPQFIFQYYEEEERQRGNFPDRFSGHQFPNYSSELNVNALLLGDSALYLCASSLLYGYTFGSGTRLTVV.

This chain links TRBV5-1 with TRBJ1-2; D unclear. V lost 4 bases and J 4 bases, leaving 14 bases between the germline ends. The CDR3 is 14 amino acids. CDR1 is SGHRS, CDR2 YFSETQ, per germline. Written as DNA, the CDR3 is TGCGCCAGCAGCGAAGACCAGGAGGGCTATGGCTACACCTTC. Translation gives CASSEDQEGYGYTF.